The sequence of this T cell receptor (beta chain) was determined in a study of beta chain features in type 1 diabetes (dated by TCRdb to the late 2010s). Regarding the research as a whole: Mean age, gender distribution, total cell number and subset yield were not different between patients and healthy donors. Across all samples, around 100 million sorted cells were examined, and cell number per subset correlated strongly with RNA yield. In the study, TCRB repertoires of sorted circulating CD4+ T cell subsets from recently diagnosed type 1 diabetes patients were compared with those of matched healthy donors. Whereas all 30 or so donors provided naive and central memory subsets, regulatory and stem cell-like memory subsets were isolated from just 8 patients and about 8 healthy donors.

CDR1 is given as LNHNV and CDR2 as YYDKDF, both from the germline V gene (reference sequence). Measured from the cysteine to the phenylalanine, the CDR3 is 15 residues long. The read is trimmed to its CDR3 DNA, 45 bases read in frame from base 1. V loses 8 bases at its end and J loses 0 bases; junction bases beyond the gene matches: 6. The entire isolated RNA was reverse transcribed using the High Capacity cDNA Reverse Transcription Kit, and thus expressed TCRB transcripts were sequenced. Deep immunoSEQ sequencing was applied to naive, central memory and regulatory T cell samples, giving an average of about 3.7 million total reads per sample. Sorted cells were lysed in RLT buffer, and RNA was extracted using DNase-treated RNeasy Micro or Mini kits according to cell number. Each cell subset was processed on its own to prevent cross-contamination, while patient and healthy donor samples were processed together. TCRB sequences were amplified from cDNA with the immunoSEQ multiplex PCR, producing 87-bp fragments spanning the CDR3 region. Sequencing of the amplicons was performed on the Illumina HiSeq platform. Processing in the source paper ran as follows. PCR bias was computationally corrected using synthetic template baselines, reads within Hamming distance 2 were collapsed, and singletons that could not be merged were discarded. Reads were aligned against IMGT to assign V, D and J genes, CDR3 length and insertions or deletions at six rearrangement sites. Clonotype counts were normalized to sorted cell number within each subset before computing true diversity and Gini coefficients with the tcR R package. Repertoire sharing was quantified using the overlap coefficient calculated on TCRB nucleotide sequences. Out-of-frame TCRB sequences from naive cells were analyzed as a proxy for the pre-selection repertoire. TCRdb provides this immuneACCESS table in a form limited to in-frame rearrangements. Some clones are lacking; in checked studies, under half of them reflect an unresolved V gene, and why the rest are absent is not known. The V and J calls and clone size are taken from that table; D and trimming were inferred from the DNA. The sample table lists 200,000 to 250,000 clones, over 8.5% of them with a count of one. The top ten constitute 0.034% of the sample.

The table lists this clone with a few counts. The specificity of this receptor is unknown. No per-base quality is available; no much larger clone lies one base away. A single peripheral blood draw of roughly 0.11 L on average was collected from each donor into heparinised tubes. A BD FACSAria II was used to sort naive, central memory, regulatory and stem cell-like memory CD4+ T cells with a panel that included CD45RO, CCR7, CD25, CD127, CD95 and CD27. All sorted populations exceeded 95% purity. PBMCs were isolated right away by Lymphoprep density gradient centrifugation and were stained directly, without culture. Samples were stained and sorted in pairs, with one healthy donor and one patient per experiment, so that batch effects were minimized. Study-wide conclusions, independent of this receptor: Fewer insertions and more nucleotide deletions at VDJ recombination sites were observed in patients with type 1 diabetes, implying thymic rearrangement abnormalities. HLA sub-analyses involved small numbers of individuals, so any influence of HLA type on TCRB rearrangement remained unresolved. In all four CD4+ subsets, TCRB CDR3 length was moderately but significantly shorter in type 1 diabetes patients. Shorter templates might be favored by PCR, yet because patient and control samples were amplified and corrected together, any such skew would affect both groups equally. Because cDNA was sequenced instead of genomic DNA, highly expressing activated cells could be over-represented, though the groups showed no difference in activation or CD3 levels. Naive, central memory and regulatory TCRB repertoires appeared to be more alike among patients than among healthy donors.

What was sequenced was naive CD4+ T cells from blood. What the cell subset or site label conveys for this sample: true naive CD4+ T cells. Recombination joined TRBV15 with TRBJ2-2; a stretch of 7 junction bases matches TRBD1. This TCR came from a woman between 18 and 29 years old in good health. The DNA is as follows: TGTGCCACCGCGACAGGGCTCGCGAACACCGGGGAGCTGTTTTTT. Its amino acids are CATATGLANTGELFF.